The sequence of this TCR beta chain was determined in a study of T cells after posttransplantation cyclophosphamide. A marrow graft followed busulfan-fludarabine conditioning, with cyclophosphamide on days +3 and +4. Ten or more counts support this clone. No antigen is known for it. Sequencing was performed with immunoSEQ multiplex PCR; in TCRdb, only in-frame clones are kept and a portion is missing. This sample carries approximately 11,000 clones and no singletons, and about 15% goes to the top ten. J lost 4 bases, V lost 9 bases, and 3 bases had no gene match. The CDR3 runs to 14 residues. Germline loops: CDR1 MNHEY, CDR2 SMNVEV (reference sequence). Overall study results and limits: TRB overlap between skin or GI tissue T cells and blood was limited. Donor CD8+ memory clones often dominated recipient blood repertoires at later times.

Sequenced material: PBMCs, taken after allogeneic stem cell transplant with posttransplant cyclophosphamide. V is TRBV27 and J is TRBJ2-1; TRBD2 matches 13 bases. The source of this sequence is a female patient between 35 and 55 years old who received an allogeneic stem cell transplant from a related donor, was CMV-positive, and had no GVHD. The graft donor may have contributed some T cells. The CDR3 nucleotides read TGTGCCAGTACGGGACTAGCGGGATACAATGAGCAGTTCTTC. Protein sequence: CASTGLAGYNEQFF.